The 22 T cell receptor beta chains below were found in one sample sequenced in a study of CD8 T cells in ankylosing spondylitis. Study-wide findings and caveats: Characteristic, it appeared, of ankylosing spondylitis blood was a TCR beta motif of roughly eight highly homologous variants.

These receptors have no known antigen. TCRdb ran MiXCR on the 5' RACE reads and lists one entry per CDR3 protein. The data contain around 91,000 distinct CDR3 sequences, roughly 8.5% of them seen just once; the ten biggest clones take up more than 30%. Sequenced sample: blood, either unsorted or a sorted T cell fraction (not recorded which). Receptor source: a male donor with ankylosing spondylitis.

In its sample, this clonotype was seen many times. V is TRBV7-9 and J is TRBJ2-3; D gene ambiguous. CDR1 is SEHNR, CDR2 FQNEAQ, per germline (reference sequence). The CDR3 is 16 amino acids. V was cut by 0 bases and J by 0 bases, with 10 bases left in between. CDR3 loop: CASSLAVDLSTDTQYF. The CDR3 DNA reads TGTGCCAGCAGCTTAGCGGTGGACCTGAGCACAGATACGCAGTATTTT.

This rearrangement joins TRBV29-1 to TRBJ2-7; maybe TRBD1 (5 bases). Germline V gene sequence: CDR1 SQVTM, CDR2 ANQGSEA. V was trimmed by 2 bases and J by 3 bases, leaving 8 bases between them. The CDR3 runs 12 residues. The CDR3 DNA follows: TGCAGCGTTGAATCCGACAGCTACGAGCAGTACGTC. Protein: CSVESDSYEQYV.

This clonotype has ten or more counts. The V and J genes are TRBV27 and TRBJ2-5; a weak D match, TRBD2 (6 bases). The CDR3 totals 15 residues. Per the germline V gene, CDR1 is MNHEY and CDR2 is SMNVEV (reference sequence). V lost 4 bases, J lost 4 bases, and 16 bases lay in between. Written as DNA, the CDR3 is TGTGCCAGCAGTTCGTCTCCGGGACTCGGAGAGACCCAGTACTTC. Protein sequence: CASSSSPGLGETQYF.

This clonotype was recorded many times. V gene TRBV12-3 or TRBV12-4 combines with J gene TRBJ2-2, with 7 bases identical to TRBD2. The CDR3 is made up of 14 amino acids. V dropped 6 bases and J dropped 5; count of bases not matched to a gene: 6. The CDR3 DNA sequence: TGTGCCAGCAGCCCAAGCGGGATTACCGGGGAGCTGTTTTTT. Its translation is CASSPSGITGELFF.

V usage is TRBV20-1 and J usage is TRBJ2-4, with D possibly matching TRBD2 (6 bases). CDR1 is DFQATT, CDR2 SNEGSKA, per germline (reference sequence). The V gene lost 6 bases and the J gene lost 3 bases, with 24 bases spanning the gap. This CDR3 has 17 amino acids. CDR3 region: CSAHGPRLGRDKNIQYF. The CDR3 region has the DNA TGCAGTGCCCACGGCCCCCGTTTAGGGCGGGACAAAAACATTCAGTACTTC.

This clonotype was seen a single time. V is TRBV7-6 and J is TRBJ2-1; no clear D gene. This CDR3 has 15 amino acids. The V gene's germline CDR1 is SGHVS and CDR2 FNYEAQ. V dropped 2 bases and J dropped 5 bases, with 13 bases sitting between them. CDR3 loop: CASSLWPRRDNEQFF. In DNA form, the CDR3 reads TGTGCCAGCAGCTTATGGCCCAGGCGAGACAATGAGCAGTTCTTC. The entire variable domain, with the rest obtained from reference TRBV7-6 and TRBJ2-1, is as follows: GAGVSQSPRYKVTKRGQDVALRCDPISGHVSLYWYRQALGQGPEFLTYFNYEAQQDKSGLPNDRFSAERPEGSISTLTIQRTEQRDSAMYRCASSLWPRRDNEQFFGPGTRLTVL.

This clonotype was observed many times. This chain uses TRBV27 with TRBJ2-1; a possible D gene is TRBD1 (5 bases). Germline V lookup: CDR1 MNHEY, CDR2 SMNVEV (reference sequence). This CDR3 contains 14 residues. The V end was cut by 5 bases, the J end by 4 bases, with 12 bases between. This CDR3 reads CASSTLYRYNEQFF. The CDR3 nucleotides are TGTGCCAGCAGTACCCTCTACAGGTACAATGAGCAGTTCTTC.

A few counts support this clonotype. This chain uses TRBV9 with TRBJ2-1; D remains unclear. Trimming stripped 0 bases from V and 9 bases from J, with 4 bases between. From germline, CDR1 is SGDLS and CDR2 YYNGEE. The CDR3 length is 11 residues. CDR3 in DNA: TGTGCCAGCAGCGTAGGGGGTGAGCAGTTCTTC. It is translated as CASSVGGEQFF.

This clonotype has a handful of counts. The V call is TRBV5-1, the J call TRBJ2-7, with a weak D call TRBD1 (6 bases). The V end lost 3 bases, the J end lost 0 bases, and 10 bases lay between the germline ends. Germline CDR1 is SGHRS and CDR2 is YFSETQ. The CDR3 consists of 14 residues. The CDR3 protein is CASSSWTDSYEQYF. DNA for the CDR3: TGCGCCAGCAGCTCGTGGACAGACTCCTACGAGCAGTACTTC.

A few counts support this clonotype. The chain uses TRBV12-3 or TRBV12-4 and TRBJ2-5; TRBD1 agrees at 8 bases. After removal of 5 bases from V and 5 bases from J, the junction contained 10 bases not matched to a gene. CDR3 length equals 15 residues. CDR3 DNA: TGTGCCAGCAGTCCCCGGACAGGGAACGGGGAGACCCAGTACTTC. The encoded protein is CASSPRTGNGETQYF.

J is TRBJ2-1 and V is TRBV12-3 or TRBV12-4, with TRBD2 identical over 16 bases. This CDR3 has 20 amino acids. Losses at the gene ends were 6 bases for V and 7 bases for J; bases not matched to a gene: 18. The CDR3 reads CASRPRVGLAGGFSGNEQFF. As DNA, the CDR3 is TGTGCCAGCAGGCCAAGGGTGGGACTAGCGGGAGGGTTTTCTGGGAATGAGCAGTTCTTC.

This clonotype was counted at least ten times. J is TRBJ2-3 and V is TRBV5-1; the match to TRBD2 covers 9 bases. The junction had 5 bases not matched to a gene; V was cut back by 0 bases and J by 3 bases. The V gene's germline CDR1 is SGHRS and CDR2 YFSETQ. The CDR3 is 16 residues long. DNA for the CDR3: TGCGCCAGCAGCTTGGAGGCGGGAGGGCGAACAGATACGCAGTATTTT. Translated: CASSLEAGGRTDTQYF.

The chain has TRBV13 and TRBJ1-1; D is perhaps TRBD1 (6 bases). CDR1 is PRHDT and CDR2 is FYEKMQ in the germline V gene (reference sequence). V lost 6 bases, J lost 1 base, and 12 bases lay in between. This CDR3 has 14 amino acids. For the CDR3, the DNA is TGTGCCAGCAGTCCGCGGACAGCGAACACTGAAGCTTTCTTT. This gives the protein CASSPRTANTEAFF.

This clonotype was seen many times. The rearrangement uses TRBV27 and TRBJ2-1, with TRBD1 identical over 9 bases. This CDR3 comprises 15 residues. The V segment lost 3 bases and the J segment 1 base; nucleotides outside the gene matches: 1. From germline, CDR1 is MNHEY and CDR2 SMNVEV (reference sequence). The CDR3 here is CASSLGTGSYNEQFF. CDR3 in DNA: TGTGCCAGCAGTTTGGGGACAGGGTCCTACAATGAGCAGTTCTTC.

The genes are TRBV5-1 and TRBJ2-7, with 8 bases fitting TRBD2. V was pared by 3 bases and J by 0 bases, with 8 bases of the junction left unmatched. Germline V gene lookup returns CDR1 SGHRS and CDR2 YFSETQ. The CDR3 loop spans 16 amino acids. CDR3 sequence reads: CASSSSGGLDSYEQYF. CDR3 nucleotide sequence: TGCGCCAGCAGCTCCTCTGGGGGACTAGACTCCTACGAGCAGTACTTC.

This clonotype was observed many times. The J gene is TRBJ1-2, the V gene TRBV9; no reliable D call. The CDR3 is 13 amino acids. V was pared by 2 bases and J by 8 bases, with 13 bases between. Germline V lookup: CDR1 SGDLS, CDR2 YYNGEE. CDR3 in amino acids: CASSVRDDGGYTF. The CDR3 bases are TGTGCCAGCAGCGTCAGAGATGACGGAGGCTACACCTTC.

The rearrangement links TRBV3-1 to TRBJ2-3; D remains unclear. Trimming took 4 bases from V and 3 from J, leaving 11 bases between them. CDR3 length: 14 residues. CDR1 LGHDT and CDR2 YNNKEL come from the germline V gene (reference sequence). The CDR3 sequence: CASSLRGETDTQYF. The CDR3 DNA sequence: TGTGCCAGCAGCCTCCGTGGAGAAACAGATACGCAGTATTTT.

The chain combines TRBV18 with TRBJ2-7; TRBD2 matches at 7 bases. This CDR3 has 12 residues. Germline trimming cut 2 bases from V and 7 bases from J; bases unmatched to any gene: 2. Per the germline V gene, CDR1 is KGHSH and CDR2 is LQKENI. The CDR3 DNA reads as TGTGCCAGCTCACCATCGGGGGGAGAGCAGTACGTC. Translated, it gives CASSPSGGEQYV.

This chain joins TRBV6-1 and TRBJ1-4; D perhaps matches TRBD1 (5 bases). The CDR3 length is 14 residues. The V end was cut by 6 bases, the J end by 6 bases, with 14 bases between. Per the germline V gene, CDR1 is MNHNS and CDR2 is SASEGT. The CDR3 protein is CASSLTVGDEKLFF. The CDR3 DNA reads TGTGCCAGCAGCCTGACAGTTGGGGATGAAAAACTGTTTTTT.

This clonotype occurred many times. This chain joins TRBV5-1 and TRBJ2-3, with D uncertain. V was cut by 0 bases and J by 2 bases, with 10 bases left in between. This CDR3 has 15 residues. Looked up from germline, CDR1 is SGHRS and CDR2 is YFSETQ. The CDR3 region has the DNA TGCGCCAGCAGCTTGGGGGTAGGGATCACAGATACGCAGTATTTT. This codes for CASSLGVGITDTQYF.

The chain has TRBV10-2 and TRBJ2-7; no clear D gene. Germline loops: CDR1 WSHSY, CDR2 SAAADI. V was shortened by 4 bases and J by 0 bases, with 13 bases between the two germline ends. This CDR3 has 15 amino acids. The chain's CDR3 is CASSVIPTASYEQYV. CDR3 in DNA: TGCGCCAGCAGTGTAATCCCTACAGCCTCCTACGAGCAGTACGTC.

The sample holds a few counts of this clonotype. J is TRBJ2-1 and V is TRBV7-9; tentative D call: TRBD2 (6 bases). Trimming removed 3 bases at V and 8 bases at J, with 11 bases between. The CDR3 length is 13 residues. Germline V CDR1 and CDR2: SEHNR, FQNEAQ (reference sequence). The CDR3 region has the DNA TGTGCCAGCAGCTTTCTAGCGCTAGATGAGCAGTTCTTC. It yields the protein CASSFLALDEQFF.